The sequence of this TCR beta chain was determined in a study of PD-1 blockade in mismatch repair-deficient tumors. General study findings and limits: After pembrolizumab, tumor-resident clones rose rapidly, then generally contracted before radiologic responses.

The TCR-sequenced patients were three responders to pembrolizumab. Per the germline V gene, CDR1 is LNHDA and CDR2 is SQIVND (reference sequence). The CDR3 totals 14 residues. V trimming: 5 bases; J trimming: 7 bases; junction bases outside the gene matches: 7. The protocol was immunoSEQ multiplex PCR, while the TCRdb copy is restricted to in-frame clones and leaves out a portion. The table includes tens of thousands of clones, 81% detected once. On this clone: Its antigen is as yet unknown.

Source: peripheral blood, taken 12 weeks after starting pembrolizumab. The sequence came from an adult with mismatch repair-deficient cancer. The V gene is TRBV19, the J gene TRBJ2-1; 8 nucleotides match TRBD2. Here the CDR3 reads CASSAAGDVNEQFF. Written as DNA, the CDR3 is TGTGCCAGTAGTGCAGCGGGAGATGTGAATGAGCAGTTCTTC.